This TCR beta chain was captured by sequencing in a study of T-cell memory formation after mild COVID-19. CDR1 and CDR2 from the germline V gene are DFQATT and SNEGSKA (reference sequence). This CDR3 has 15 residues. The junction had 17 bases not matched to a gene; V was cut back by 6 bases and J by 7 bases. There are a few counts of this clonotype. Its antigen is still unknown. A 5'RACE reaction primed in the constant segment made cDNA libraries of TCR alpha and TCR beta, and these carried sample barcodes and UMIs. TCRdb used MiXCR to reprocess the 5' RACE reads, holding one entry per CDR3 protein. Of about 560,000 distinct CDR3 sequences in the sample, 15% to 20% were seen once. General study results and limits: Confirmation of SARS-CoV-2 specificity was lacking for second-wave clones peaking day 37.

The specimen was PBMCs or a T cell subset sorted from them (not recorded which). The clonotype was recovered from an adult woman who had mild COVID-19 (a few samples of this study predate the infection). Cell type and time point are not known. The chain has TRBV20-1 and TRBJ2-7, with 8 bases that match TRBD2. The CDR3 coding sequence is TGCAGTGCACCAGGGATAGCGGGACCCGCCGGGGAGCAGTACTTC. Translation gives CSAPGIAGPAGEQYF.